This entry concerns a single T cell receptor (beta chain). No antigen is known for it. Time point meaning: persistent/refractory GD, antithyroid drugs over 5 years with positive TRAb. PBMCs were the source of the RNA used for TCR sequencing. The sample comes from a study of regulatory T cells in long-lasting Graves disease. General study points: Persistent Graves' patients showed reduced TCR diversity versus newly diagnosed patients.

Germline V gene lookup returns CDR1 WSHSY and CDR2 SAAADI. This CDR3 contains 11 residues. V was trimmed by 7 bases and J by 6 bases, leaving 9 bases between them. To make TCR beta libraries, researchers used iRepertoire HTBI primers and Arm-PCR of CDR3 regions. Under the authors' procedure: Sample data revealed under 75 TRBV and under 15 TRBJ segments. TCRdb re-analysed the multiplex PCR reads in MiXCR, keeping a single row per CDR3 protein. The V and J calls, along with clone size, are taken from TCRdb and not from the paper's own processing. The sample yields under 450,000 distinct CDR3 sequences, roughly 23% seen once.

Material: peripheral blood mononuclear cells (PBMCs), obtained when the disease was refractory, from a patient treated with antithyroid drugs. The rearrangement uses TRBV10-2 and TRBJ1-1; D is possibly TRBD1 (5 bases). This receptor was taken from a woman between 40 and 55 years old with Graves disease. Here the CDR3 reads CASMGRAEAFF. The CDR3 nucleotides are TGCGCCAGCATGGGCAGGGCTGAAGCTTTCTTT.